The clone carrying this TCR beta chain has just a few counts. The junction shows a germline mismatch at one end, possibly a read error. TCRdb re-clonotyped the PCR reads through MiXCR. The profile covers approximately 20,000 clones, with 14% to 15% appearing a single time and more than 14% taken by the ten largest. The sample belongs to a study of metastatic and nonmetastatic thyroid tumors. There were no patients who had received any treatment before thyroid surgery. The clonotype was recovered from a female donor with papillary thyroid cancer or a benign thyroid nodule (not recorded which). Some clones in this sample may be carry-over from other donors' samples. The sequenced sample consisted of tumor tissue.

CDR3 in amino acids: CASSGQAAGGETQYF. The CDR3 bases are TGTGCCAGTAGTGGACAGGCGGCGGGGGGGGAGACCCAGTACTTC. The V gene is TRBV6-1, the J gene TRBJ2-5; 9 bases fit TRBD2. This CDR3 region has 15 residues. The germline CDR1 and CDR2 sequences are MNHNS and SASEGT.